This T cell receptor (beta chain) was captured in a study of CD4+ T cells in melanoma. Study-level points and caveats: CD8+ T cell, macrophage and B cell function reportedly correlated with neoantigen-specific CD4+ T cells. Reportedly, melanoma neoantigen-specific CD4+ T cells showed varied differentiation states.

Only a few counts were recorded for this clone. As yet, its antigen is unknown. Trimming left V 2 bases short and J 3 bases short, with 6 bases between. Germline V CDR1 and CDR2: SGHDN, FVKESK. CDR3 length: 13 amino acids. The assay was immunoSEQ multiplex PCR, and TCRdb's table has in-frame clones only and misses some. The table records roughly 10,000 clones, approximately 68% of them present only once. The sequenced sample consisted of cells from a culture (not recorded whether cultured in vitro). The chain joins TRBV14 to TRBJ2-3; D uncertain. The clonotype originates from a human donor with melanoma. This CDR3 is CASSQFRTDTQYF. CDR3 nucleotide sequence: TGTGCCAGCAGCCAATTTAGAACAGATACGCAGTATTTT.